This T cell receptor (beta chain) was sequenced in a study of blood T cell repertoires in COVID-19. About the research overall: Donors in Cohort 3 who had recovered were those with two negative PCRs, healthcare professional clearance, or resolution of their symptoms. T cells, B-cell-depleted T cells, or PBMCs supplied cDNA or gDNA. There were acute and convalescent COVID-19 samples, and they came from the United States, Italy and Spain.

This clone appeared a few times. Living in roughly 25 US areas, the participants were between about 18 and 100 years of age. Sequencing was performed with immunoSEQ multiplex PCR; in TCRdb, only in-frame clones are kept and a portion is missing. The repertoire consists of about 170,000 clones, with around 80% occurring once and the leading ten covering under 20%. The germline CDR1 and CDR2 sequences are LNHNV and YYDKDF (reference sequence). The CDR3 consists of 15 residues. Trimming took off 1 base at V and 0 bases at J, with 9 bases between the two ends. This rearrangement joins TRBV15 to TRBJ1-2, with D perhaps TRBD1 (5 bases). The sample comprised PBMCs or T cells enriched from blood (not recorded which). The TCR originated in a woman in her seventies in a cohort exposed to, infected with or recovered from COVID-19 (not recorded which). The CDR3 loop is CATSRAGRANYGYTF. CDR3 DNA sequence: TGTGCCACCAGCAGAGCAGGCAGGGCTAACTATGGCTACACCTTC.